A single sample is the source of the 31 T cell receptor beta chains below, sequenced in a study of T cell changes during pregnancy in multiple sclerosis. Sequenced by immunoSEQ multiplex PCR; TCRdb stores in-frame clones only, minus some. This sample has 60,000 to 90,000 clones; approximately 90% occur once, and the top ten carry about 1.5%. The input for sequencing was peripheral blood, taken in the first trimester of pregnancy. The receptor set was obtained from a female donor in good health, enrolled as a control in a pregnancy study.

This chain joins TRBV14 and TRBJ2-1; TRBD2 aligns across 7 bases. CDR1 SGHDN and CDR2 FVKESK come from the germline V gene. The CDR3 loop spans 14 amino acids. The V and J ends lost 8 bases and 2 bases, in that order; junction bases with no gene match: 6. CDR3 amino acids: CASGAGPTYNEQFF. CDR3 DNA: TGTGCCAGCGGAGCGGGGCCAACCTACAATGAGCAGTTCTTC.

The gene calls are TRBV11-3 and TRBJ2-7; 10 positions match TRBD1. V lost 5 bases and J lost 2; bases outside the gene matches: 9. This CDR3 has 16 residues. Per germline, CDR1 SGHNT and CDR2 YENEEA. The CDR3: CASSRGQGQGAYEQYF. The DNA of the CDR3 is TGTGCCAGCAGCCGTGGACAAGGACAGGGGGCCTACGAGCAGTACTTC.

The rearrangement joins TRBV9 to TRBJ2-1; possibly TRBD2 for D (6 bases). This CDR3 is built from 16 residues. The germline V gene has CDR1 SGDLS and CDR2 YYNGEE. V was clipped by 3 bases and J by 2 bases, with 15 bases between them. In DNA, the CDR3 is TGTGCCAGCAGCGCAAGGACGGGCGGGGCCTACAATGAGCAGTTCTTC. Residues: CASSARTGGAYNEQFF.

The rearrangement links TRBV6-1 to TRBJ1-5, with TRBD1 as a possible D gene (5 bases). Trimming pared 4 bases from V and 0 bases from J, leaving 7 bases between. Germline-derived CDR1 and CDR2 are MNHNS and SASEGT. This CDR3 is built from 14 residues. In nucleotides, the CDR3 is TGTGCCAGCAGTGTCAGGGATAGCAATCAGCCCCAGCATTTT. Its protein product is CASSVRDSNQPQHF.

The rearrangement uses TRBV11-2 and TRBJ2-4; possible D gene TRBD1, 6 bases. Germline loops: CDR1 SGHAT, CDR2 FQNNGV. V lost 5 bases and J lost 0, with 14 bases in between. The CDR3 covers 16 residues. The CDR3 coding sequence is TGTGCCAGCAGCACCCCGGACAGATTAGCCAAAAACATTCAGTACTTC. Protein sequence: CASSTPDRLAKNIQYF.

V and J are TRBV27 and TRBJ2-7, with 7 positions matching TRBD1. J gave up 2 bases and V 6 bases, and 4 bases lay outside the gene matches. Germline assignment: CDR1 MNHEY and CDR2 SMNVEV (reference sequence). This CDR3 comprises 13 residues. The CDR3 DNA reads TGTGCCAGCAGGCCTGGACAGGCCTACGAGCAGTACTTC. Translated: CASRPGQAYEQYF.

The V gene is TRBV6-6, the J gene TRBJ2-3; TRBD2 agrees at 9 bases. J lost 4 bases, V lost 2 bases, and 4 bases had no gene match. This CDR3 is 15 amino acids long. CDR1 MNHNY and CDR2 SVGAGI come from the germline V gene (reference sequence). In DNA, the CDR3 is TGTGCCAGCAGTTACGTGCTAGCGGGATCAGATACGCAGTATTTT. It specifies CASSYVLAGSDTQYF.

The CDR3: CASSFAGEYNEQFF. The CDR3, as DNA: TGTGCCAGCAGTTTCGCGGGAGAATACAATGAGCAGTTCTTC. The chain is built from TRBV9 and TRBJ2-1; 7 nucleotides align to TRBD2. The CDR3 extends over 14 amino acids. Trimming took 5 bases from V and 4 from J; bases not matched to a gene: 6. The germline V gene has CDR1 SGDLS and CDR2 YYNGEE.

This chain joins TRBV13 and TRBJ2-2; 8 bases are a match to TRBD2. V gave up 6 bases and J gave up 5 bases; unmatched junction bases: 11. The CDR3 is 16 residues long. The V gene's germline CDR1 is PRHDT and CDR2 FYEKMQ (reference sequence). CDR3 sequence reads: CASRKEAGVSTGELFF. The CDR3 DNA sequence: TGTGCCAGCAGGAAGGAAGCGGGAGTATCGACCGGGGAGCTGTTTTTT.

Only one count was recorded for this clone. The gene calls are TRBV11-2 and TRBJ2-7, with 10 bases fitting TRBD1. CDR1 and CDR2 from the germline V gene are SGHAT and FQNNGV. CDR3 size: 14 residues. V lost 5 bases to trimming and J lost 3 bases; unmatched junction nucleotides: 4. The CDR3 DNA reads TGTGCCAGCAGCGTGGGACAGGGGCGCTACGAGCAGTACTTC. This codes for CASSVGQGRYEQYF.

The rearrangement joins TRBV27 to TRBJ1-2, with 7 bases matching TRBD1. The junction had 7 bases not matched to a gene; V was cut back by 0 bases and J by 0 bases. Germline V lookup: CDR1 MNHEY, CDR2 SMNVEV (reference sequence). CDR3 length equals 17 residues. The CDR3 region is CASSLSRGDGPNYGYTF. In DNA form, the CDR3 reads TGTGCCAGCAGTTTATCCAGGGGGGACGGTCCTAACTATGGCTACACCTTC.

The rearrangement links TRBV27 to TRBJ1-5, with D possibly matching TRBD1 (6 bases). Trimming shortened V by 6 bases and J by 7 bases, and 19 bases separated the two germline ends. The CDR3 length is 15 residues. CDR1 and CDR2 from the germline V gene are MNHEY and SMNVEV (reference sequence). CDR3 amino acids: CASRASTGPGQPQHF. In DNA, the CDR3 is TGTGCCAGCAGGGCCTCTACAGGGCCAGGGCAGCCCCAGCATTTT.

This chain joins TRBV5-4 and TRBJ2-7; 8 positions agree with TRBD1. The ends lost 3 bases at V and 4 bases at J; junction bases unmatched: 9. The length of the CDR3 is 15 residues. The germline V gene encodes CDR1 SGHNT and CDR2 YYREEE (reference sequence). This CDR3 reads CASSSTGQAEYEQYF. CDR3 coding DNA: TGTGCCAGCAGCTCCACGGGACAGGCAGAGTACGAGCAGTACTTC.

The CDR3 here is CASSWTSNTQYF. CDR3 coding DNA: TGTGCCAGCAGCTGGACTAGCAATACGCAGTATTTT. The genes are TRBV7-9 and TRBJ2-3; 8 bases align to TRBD2. The CDR3 runs to 12 residues. The V gene end was trimmed by 4 bases and the J gene end by 7 bases; junction bases not matched to a gene: 1. Per the germline V gene, CDR1 is SEHNR and CDR2 is FQNEAQ (reference sequence).

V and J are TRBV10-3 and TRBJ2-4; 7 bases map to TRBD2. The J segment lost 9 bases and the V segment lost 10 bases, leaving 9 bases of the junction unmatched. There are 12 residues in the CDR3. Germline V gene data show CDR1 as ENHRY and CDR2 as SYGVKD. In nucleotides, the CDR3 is TGTGCCACGGGGGAGGGCGATAGCATTCAGTACTTC. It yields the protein CATGEGDSIQYF.

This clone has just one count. CDR3: CASSEPGLISEAFF. The CDR3 DNA reads as TGTGCCAGCAGTGAACCCGGGTTAATAAGTGAAGCTTTCTTT. The chain couples TRBV2 to TRBJ1-1; D is undetermined. The germline V gene has CDR1 SNHLY and CDR2 FYNNEI. CDR3 length: 14 residues. The V gene lost 2 bases and the J gene lost 7 bases, with 14 bases spanning the gap.

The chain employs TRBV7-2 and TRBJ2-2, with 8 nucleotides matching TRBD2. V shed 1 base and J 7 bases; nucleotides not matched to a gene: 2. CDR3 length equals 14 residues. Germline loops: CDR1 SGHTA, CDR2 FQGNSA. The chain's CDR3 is CASSLVGTSGELFF. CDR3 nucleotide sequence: TGTGCCAGCAGCTTAGTGGGGACTAGCGGGGAGCTGTTTTTT.

This CDR3 is CASSLPGNRVYEQYF. CDR3 bases: TGTGCCAGCAGCTTGCCGGGAAACAGGGTGTACGAGCAGTACTTC. V gene TRBV5-4 combines with J gene TRBJ2-7; maybe TRBD1 (6 bases). CDR1 SGHNT and CDR2 YYREEE come from the germline V gene (reference sequence). Trimming shortened V by 1 base and J by 4 bases, and 15 bases separated the two germline ends. The CDR3 is 15 amino acids.

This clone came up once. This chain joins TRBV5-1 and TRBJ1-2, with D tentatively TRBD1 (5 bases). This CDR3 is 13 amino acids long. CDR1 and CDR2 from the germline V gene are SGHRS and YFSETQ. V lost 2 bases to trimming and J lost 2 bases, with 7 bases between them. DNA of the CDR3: TGCGCCAGCAGCTTTGGGGCCAACTATGGCTACACCTTC. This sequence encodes CASSFGANYGYTF.

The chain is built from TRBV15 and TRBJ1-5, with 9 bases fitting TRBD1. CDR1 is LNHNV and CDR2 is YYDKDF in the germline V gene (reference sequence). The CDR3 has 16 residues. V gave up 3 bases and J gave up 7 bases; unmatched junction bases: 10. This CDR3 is CATSSAGTGTPQPQHF. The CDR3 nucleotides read TGTGCCACCAGCAGCGCCGGGACAGGGACGCCCCAGCCCCAGCATTTT. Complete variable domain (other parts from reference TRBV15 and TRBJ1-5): DAMVIQNPRYQVTQFGKPVTLSCSQTLNHNVMYWYQQKSSQAPKLLFHYYDKDFNNEADTPDNFQSRRPNTSFCFLDIRSPGLGDTAMYLCATSSAGTGTPQPQHFGDGTRLSIL.

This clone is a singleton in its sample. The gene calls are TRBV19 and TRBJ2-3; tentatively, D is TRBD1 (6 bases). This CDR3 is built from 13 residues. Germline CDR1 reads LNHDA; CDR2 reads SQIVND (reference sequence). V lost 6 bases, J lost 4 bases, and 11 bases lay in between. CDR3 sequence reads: CASRPEGADTQYF. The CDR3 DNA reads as TGTGCCAGTAGACCCGAGGGGGCAGATACGCAGTATTTT.

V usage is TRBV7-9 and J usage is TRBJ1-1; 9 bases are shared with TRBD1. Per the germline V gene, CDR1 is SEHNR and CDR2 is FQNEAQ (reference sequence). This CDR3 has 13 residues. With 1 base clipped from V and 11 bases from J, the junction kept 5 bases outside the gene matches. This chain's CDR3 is CASSLGGQGRAFF. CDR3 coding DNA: TGTGCCAGCAGCTTAGGGGGACAGGGAAGGGCTTTCTTT.

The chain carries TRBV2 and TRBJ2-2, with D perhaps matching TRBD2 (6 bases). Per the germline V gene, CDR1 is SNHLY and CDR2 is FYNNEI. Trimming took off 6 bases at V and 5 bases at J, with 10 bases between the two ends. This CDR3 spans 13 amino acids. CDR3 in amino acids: CASRGGGTGELFF. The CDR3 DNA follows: TGTGCCAGCAGGGGAGGAGGGACCGGGGAGCTGTTTTTT.

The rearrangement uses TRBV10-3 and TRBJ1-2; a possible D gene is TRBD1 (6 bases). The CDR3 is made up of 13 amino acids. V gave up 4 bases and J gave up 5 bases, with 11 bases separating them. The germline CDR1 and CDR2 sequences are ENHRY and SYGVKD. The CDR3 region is CAISGTALYGYTF. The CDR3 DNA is TGTGCCATCAGTGGGACAGCCCTATATGGCTACACCTTC.

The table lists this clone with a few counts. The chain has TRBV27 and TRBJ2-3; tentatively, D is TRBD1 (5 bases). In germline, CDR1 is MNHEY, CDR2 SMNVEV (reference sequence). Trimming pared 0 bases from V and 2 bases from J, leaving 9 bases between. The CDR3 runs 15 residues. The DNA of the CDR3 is TGTGCCAGCAGTTTATCGGGCAGGGTCACAGATACGCAGTATTTT. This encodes CASSLSGRVTDTQYF.

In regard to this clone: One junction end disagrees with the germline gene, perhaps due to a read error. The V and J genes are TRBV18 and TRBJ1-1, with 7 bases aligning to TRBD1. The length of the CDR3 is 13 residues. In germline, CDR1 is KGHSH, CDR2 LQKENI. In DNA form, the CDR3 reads TGTGCCAGCTCATCACCAGGGGGTAGAGAAGCTTTCTTT. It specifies CASSSPGGREAFF. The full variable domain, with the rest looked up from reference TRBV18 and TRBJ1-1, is NAGVMQNPRHLVRRRGQEARLRCSPMKGHSHVYWYRQLPEEGLKFMVYLQKENIIDESGMPKERFSAEFPKEGPSILRIQQVVRGDSAAYFCASSSPGGREAFFGQGTRLTVV.

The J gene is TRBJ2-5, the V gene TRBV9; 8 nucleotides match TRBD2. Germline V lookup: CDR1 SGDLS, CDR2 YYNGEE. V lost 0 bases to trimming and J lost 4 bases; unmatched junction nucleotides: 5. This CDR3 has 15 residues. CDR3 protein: CASSVEGLVSETQYF. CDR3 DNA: TGTGCCAGCAGCGTAGAGGGACTAGTATCAGAGACCCAGTACTTC.

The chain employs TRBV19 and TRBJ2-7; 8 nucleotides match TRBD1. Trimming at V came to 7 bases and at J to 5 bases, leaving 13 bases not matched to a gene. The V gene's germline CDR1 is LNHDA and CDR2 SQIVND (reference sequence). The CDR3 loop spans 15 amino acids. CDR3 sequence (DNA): TGTGCCAGTACCATCCCCGGACAGGGTTCCCACGAGCAGTACTTC. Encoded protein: CASTIPGQGSHEQYF.

This CDR3 reads CASSLTGRETQYF. The CDR3 DNA reads TGTGCCAGCAGCTTGACAGGGCGGGAGACCCAGTACTTC. The chain uses TRBV5-6 and TRBJ2-5; D may be TRBD1 (6 bases). Trimming took 1 base from V and 5 from J, leaving 9 bases between them. Looked up from germline, CDR1 is SGHDT and CDR2 is YYEEEE. The CDR3 has 13 residues. The full variable domain, rest sourced from reference TRBV5-6 and TRBJ2-5, is DAGVTQSPTHLIKTRGQQVTLRCSPKSGHDTVSWYQQALGQGPQFIFQYYEEEERQRGNFPDRFSGHQFPNYSSELNVNALLLGDSALYLCASSLTGRETQYFGPGTRLLVL.

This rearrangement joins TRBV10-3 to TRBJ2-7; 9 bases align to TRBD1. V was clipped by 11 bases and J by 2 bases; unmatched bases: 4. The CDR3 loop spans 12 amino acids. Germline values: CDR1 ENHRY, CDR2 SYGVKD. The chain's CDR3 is CAGGQGPYEQYF. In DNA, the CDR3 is TGTGCCGGGGGACAGGGACCCTACGAGCAGTACTTC.

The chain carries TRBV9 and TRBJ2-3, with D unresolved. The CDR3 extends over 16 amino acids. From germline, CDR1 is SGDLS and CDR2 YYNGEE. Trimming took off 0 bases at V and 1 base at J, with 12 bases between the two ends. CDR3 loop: CASSVATQVGTDTQYF. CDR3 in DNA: TGTGCCAGCAGCGTAGCTACGCAAGTAGGCACAGATACGCAGTATTTT. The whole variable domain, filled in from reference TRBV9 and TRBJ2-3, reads DSGVTQTPKHLITATGQRVTLRCSPRSGDLSVYWYQQSLDQGLQFLIQYYNGEERAKGNILERFSAQQFPDLHSELNLSSLELGDSALYFCASSVATQVGTDTQYFGPGTRLTVL.